This T cell receptor (beta chain) is drawn from a study of cytomegalovirus exposure and HLA in healthy donors. Details on this clone: Its antigen is as yet unknown.

The V and J ends lost 2 bases and 7 bases respectively, with 15 bases between them. CDR1 is SGHKS and CDR2 is YYEKEE in the germline V gene (reference sequence). This CDR3 comprises 15 residues. PCR used 60 Vbeta primers and 13 Jbeta primers. Sequencing was performed with immunoSEQ multiplex PCR; in TCRdb, only in-frame clones are kept and a portion is missing. The sample yields over 100,000 clones, 60% to 85% seen once. The study's findings and limits: Earlier analysis found most TCR beta V segments productive about 90% or about 30% of the time. In a later analysis, at a false discovery rate of 0.05, roughly 16,000 TCR beta sequences matched HLA alleles.

Sequenced sample: PBMCs. The TCR comes from a woman aged 25 to 39 in good health and CMV-seropositive. The V and J genes are TRBV5-5 and TRBJ2-2; a weak D match, TRBD2 (5 bases). CDR3 nucleotide sequence: TGTGCCAGCAGCTTATCCGAGGGTAAAAACGGGGAGCTGTTTTTT. The encoded protein is CASSLSEGKNGELFF. The variable domain in full, with the rest retrieved from reference TRBV5-5 and TRBJ2-2, is DAGVTQSPTHLIKTRGQQVTLRCSPISGHKSVSWYQQVLGQGPQFIFQYYEKEERGRGNFPDRFSARQFPNYSSELNVNALLLGDSALYLCASSLSEGKNGELFFGEGSRLTVL.